This T cell receptor (beta chain) comes out of a study of prognosis after radiotherapy for stage I lung cancer. At the level of the study: Distant metastases struck a few patients a median of about seven months after radiotherapy; 15 showed no significant progression. Study findings and constraints: Lower Shannon entropy after stereotactic body radiation therapy was observed in patients who went on to develop distant metastases.

The CDR3 sequence is 16 residues long. The germline CDR1 and CDR2 sequences are LGHDT and YNNKEL (reference sequence). V was cut by 3 bases and J by 9 bases, with 23 bases left in between. Using two-round multiplex PCR, the authors amplified TCR beta CDR3 from genomic DNA. The authors ran first-round PCR with primers specific to each TRBV and TRBJ gene. From the multiplex PCR reads, TCRdb called clonotypes with MiXCR, one entry per CDR3 protein. The sample includes around 13,000 distinct CDR3 sequences, less than 50% of them seen just once. With regard to this clonotype: The antigen is undetermined.

Peripheral blood samples of roughly 6 milliliters were drawn at each of two time points. This receptor was identified in a donor aged 50 or older with non-small cell lung cancer. The input for sequencing was PBMCs, taken before or after stereotactic body radiation therapy (not recorded which). This chain joins TRBV3-1 and TRBJ2-5; weak D call: TRBD2 (5 bases). The CDR3 DNA reads TGTGCCAGCAGCCAGCACCAGGAACCCGGAGGTGGGGCCCAGTACTTC. Translation: CASSQHQEPGGGAQYF.